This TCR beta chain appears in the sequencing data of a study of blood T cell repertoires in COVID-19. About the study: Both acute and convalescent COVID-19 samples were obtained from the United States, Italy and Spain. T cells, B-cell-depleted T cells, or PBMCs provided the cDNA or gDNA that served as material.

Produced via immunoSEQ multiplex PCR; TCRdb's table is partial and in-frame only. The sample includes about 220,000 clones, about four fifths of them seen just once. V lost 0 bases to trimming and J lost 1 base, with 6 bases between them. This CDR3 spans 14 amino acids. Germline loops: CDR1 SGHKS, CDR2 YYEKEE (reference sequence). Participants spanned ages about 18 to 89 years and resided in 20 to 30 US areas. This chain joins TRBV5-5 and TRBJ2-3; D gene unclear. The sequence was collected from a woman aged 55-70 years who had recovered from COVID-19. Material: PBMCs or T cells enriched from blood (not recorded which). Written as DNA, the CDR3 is TGTGCCAGCAGCTTGGTGCCAGGCACAGATACGCAGTATTTT. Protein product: CASSLVPGTDTQYF.